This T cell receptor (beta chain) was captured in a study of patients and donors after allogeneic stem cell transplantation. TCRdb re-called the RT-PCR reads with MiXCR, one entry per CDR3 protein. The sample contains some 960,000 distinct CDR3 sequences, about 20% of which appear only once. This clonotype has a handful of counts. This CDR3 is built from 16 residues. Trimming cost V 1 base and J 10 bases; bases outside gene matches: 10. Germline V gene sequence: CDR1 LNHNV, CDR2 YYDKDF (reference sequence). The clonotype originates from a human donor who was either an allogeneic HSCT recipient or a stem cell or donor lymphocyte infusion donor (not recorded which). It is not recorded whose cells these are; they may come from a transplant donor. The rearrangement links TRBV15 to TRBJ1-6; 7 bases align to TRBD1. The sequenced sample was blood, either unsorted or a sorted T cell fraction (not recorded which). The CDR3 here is CATSRVATGPGSPLHF. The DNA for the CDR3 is TGTGCCACCAGCAGAGTAGCGACAGGGCCTGGGTCACCCCTCCACTTT.